This T cell receptor beta chain was sequenced for a study of blood T cell repertoires in COVID-19 (dated by TCRdb to about 2020). With regard to the full study: Samples from collaborators originated in the United States, Italy and Spain and spanned both the acute and convalescent phases of COVID-19. Deeply sampled blood TCRbeta repertoires from subjects exposed to, actively infected with, or recovered from COVID-19 were included in the dataset. Samples were obtained from the ongoing ImmuneRACE study (first 160 participants) and from about 1,300 subjects provided by 6 global collaborators. HLA class I and class II types, where available, came from metadata supplied by the sample provider rather than from assay-based typing. The material from the prospective study consisted of cDNA or gDNA derived from T cells, B-cell-depleted T cells, or PBMCs. The repertoires were made available in a free public database intended to serve as a resource for research on the immune response to SARS-CoV-2. A de-identified subject ID, COVID-19 status, age in years and sex were almost always included in the sample metadata. Results and caveats for the whole study, not just this receptor: The quantity of clinical and demographic metadata differed by source and by participant and was supplied without curation.

Concerning this clone: No antigen is known for it. Per-base quality was not reported, and no clone a single base away is much larger than it.

Each collaborating institution followed its own protocols to collect whole blood in K2EDTA tubes. Collaborator samples were shipped for TCRbeta analysis as frozen whole blood, isolated PBMCs, or DNA extracted from either sample type. TCRbeta CDR3 regions were amplified from genomic DNA by means of the immunoSEQ Assay, a bias-controlled multiplex PCR. Regarding the original processing steps: Nucleated cell counts per sample were estimated from amplification of reference gene primers within the assay. To quantify the absolute abundance of each unique TCRbeta CDR3 rearrangement, sequence reads were collapsed and filtered. For each sample, productive Simpson clonality was calculated by taking the square root of Simpson's diversity index across productive rearrangements. TCRdb carries this immuneACCESS record with in-frame sequences only. Its versions omit some clonotypes, under half of them owing to an unresolved V gene in the studies checked, with the rest unexplained. Clonal size and the V and J genes are those of that table, whereas D and trimming came from the DNA. The sample has fewer than 350,000 clones on record, approximately 80% of them singletons. Jointly, the top ten make up approximately 4.1% of the sample.

Per the germline V gene, SNHLY is the CDR1 and FYNNEI is the CDR2. The CDR3 starts with the cysteine, ends with the phenylalanine, and has 15 residues. Of the read, only the CDR3 DNA is kept; its 45 bases are in frame from base 1. Between the V and J ends, shortened by 6 bases and 4 bases respectively, the junction contains 16 bases. The receptor was derived from a woman aged 45 to 65 with active or convalescent COVID-19. Source material: peripheral blood. This sequence uses TRBV2 and TRBJ2-1; TRBD1 is possibly the D segment (6 matching bases). The CDR3 region has the sequence CASRLSTGVYNEQFF. The DNA sequence reads TGTGCCAGCAGACTCTCGACAGGCGTATACAATGAGCAGTTCTTC. Beyond the CDR3, the reference TRBV2 and TRBJ2-1 genes provide the residues; the full variable domain reads: EPEVTQTPSHQVTQMGQEVILRCVPISNHLYFYWYRQILGQKVEFLVSFYNNEISEKSEIFDDQFSVERPDGSNFTLKIRSTKLEDSAMYFCASRLSTGVYNEQFFGPGTRLTVL.